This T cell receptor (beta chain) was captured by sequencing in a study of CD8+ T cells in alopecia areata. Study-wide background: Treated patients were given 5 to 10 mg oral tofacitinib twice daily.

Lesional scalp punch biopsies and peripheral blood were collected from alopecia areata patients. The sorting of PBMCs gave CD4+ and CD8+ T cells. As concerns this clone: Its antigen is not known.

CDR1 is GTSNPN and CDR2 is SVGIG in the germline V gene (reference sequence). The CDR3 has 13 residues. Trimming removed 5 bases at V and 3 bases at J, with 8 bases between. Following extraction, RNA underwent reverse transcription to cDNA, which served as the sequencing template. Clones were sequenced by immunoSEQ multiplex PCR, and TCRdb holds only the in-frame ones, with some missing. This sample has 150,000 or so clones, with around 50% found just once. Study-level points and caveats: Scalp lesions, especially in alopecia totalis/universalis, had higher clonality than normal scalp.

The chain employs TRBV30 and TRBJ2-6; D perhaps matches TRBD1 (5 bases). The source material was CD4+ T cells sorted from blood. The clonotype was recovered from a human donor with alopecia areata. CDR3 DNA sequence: TGTGCCTGGGCAGGGAATGGGGCCAACGTCCTGACTTTC. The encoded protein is CAWAGNGANVLTF.